This TCR beta chain was found in a study of T cell responses to AZD1222 COVID-19 vaccine. Overall study findings and caveats: Sampling captured repertoires only after the peak T cell response. It should be noted that donors were predominantly white British and more often female, and clonal diversity was possibly underestimated. In the spike-specific TCR repertoire, nearly half reportedly target unmutated variant regions. The breadth and depth of Spike-specific TCRs increased once two AZD1222 doses had been given.

In the case of this clone: The antigen remains undetermined.

Measured with immunoSEQ multiplex PCR; TCRdb has only the in-frame clones, and not every one. The data hold some 150,000 clones, with just over 90% observed a single time. CDR3 length equals 12 residues. Germline lookup yields CDR1 SGHAT and CDR2 FQNNGV. Deletions cut 6 bases from V and 10 bases from J, with 14 bases between. The genes are TRBV11-2 and TRBJ2-3; D possibly corresponds to TRBD1 (6 bases). This sequence was found in an adult in good health. The material sequenced was peripheral blood, taken on day 0 of AZD1222 vaccination. The CDR3 bases are TGTGCCAGCAGTCAACAGGGCGCAGCGCAGTATTTT. This encodes CASSQQGAAQYF.